The rows below give T cell receptor beta chains drawn from one sample of a study of CD8 T cells in ankylosing spondylitis. Via MiXCR, TCRdb re-called the 5' RACE reads, giving one row per CDR3 protein. Counted here are under 300,000 distinct CDR3 sequences, over 8.5% occurring once; the ten biggest clones make up approximately 6.6%. Material for sequencing was blood, either unsorted or a sorted T cell fraction (not recorded which). The source is a male donor with ankylosing spondylitis or in good health (not recorded which). Each CDR3 is given with its conserved first and last residue. The order of the fields is CDR3 length, J gene, V gene, clone size, D gene, CDR3 DNA, CDR3 protein. A D gene is named only where the DNA matches it firmly. Clone size is shown for a subset of rows, as once, few, many or a class of expanded clone.

>15|TRBJ2-7|TRBV28|many|TRBD2
TGTGCCAGCAGTTCGCGCGGGACTAGCTCCTACGAGCAGTACTTC
CASSSRGTSSYEQYF
>13|TRBJ2-2|TRBV5-1|many|NA
TGCGCCAGCTGCCAGGGGGGTACCGGGGAGCTGTTTTTT
CASCQGGTGELFF
>18|TRBJ2-7|TRBV21-1|once|NA
TGTGCCAGCAGCTCAAGAGATGGCGGGAGGTGGGATTTCTACGAGCAGTACTTC
CASSSRDGGRWDFYEQYF
>13|TRBJ2-1|TRBV10-2|many|NA
TGCGCCAGCAGTAATAGACTAAAGGATGAGCAGTTCTTC
CASSNRLKDEQFF
>16|TRBJ2-1|TRBV5-1|NA|NA
TGCGCCAGCAGTCTTCATCTCGGGGCCAGGGCCAATGAGCAGTTCTTC
CASSLHLGARANEQFF
>15|TRBJ1-2|TRBV6-1|many|TRBD1
TGTGCCAGCAGTGCGACTCGGGACAGGGACTATGGCTACACCTTC
CASSATRDRDYGYTF
>15|TRBJ2-4|TRBV19|NA|NA
TGTGCCAGTAGTTTCGAGGCCTTAACCAAAAACATTCAGTACTTC
CASSFEALTKNIQYF
>11|TRBJ2-3|TRBV2|few|NA
TGTGCCAGCATTTTCACTTATACGCAGTATTTT
CASIFTYTQYF
>11|TRBJ1-2|TRBV3-1|many|TRBD1
TGTGCCAGCAGCTCGGGACAGGGATGCACCTTC
CASSSGQGCTF
>14|TRBJ1-6|TRBV12-3/TRBV12-4|many|TRBD1
TGTGCCAGCAGTTTTGGGACAGGTTATTCACCCCTCCACTTT
CASSFGTGYSPLHF
>14|TRBJ2-3|TRBV20-1|few|TRBD2
TGCAGCTTACCGGGACTAGCGGACCTGGATACGCAGTATTTT
CSLPGLADLDTQYF
>15|TRBJ2-7|TRBV9|many|NA
TGTGCCAGCAGCGTAGGTGGTAACAGTGGCTACGAGCAGTACTTC
CASSVGGNSGYEQYF
>15|TRBJ1-5|TRBV7-2|many|NA
TGTGCCAGCAGCTTATTCGCGGGGGAGATTCAGCCCCAGCATTTT
CASSLFAGEIQPQHF
>15|TRBJ1-2|TRBV25-1|NA|NA
TGTGCCAGCAGTGAATCCCAAGTCTCCCGGCGTGGCTACACCTTC
CASSESQVSRRGYTF
>15|TRBJ1-1|TRBV3-1|few|NA
TGTGCCACCAGCCGCCTCTTCAAGGGGGGCACTGAAGCTTTCTTT
CATSRLFKGGTEAFF
>14|TRBJ2-4|TRBV5-1|many|NA
TGCGCCAGCAGCTCGGCCGTACCAGGGGACATTCAGTACTTC
CASSSAVPGDIQYF
>15|TRBJ2-5|TRBV20-1|many|TRBD1
TGCAGTGCTCCTCCGGGACAGGGCAAACAAGAGACCCAGTACTTC
CSAPPGQGKQETQYF
>18|TRBJ2-3|TRBV5-6|many|TRBD2
TGTGCCAGCAGCTGGAGGACTAGCGGGAGGACAAACACAGATACGCAGTATTTT
CASSWRTSGRTNTDTQYF
>12|TRBJ2-3|TRBV5-5|NA|TRBD1
TGTGCCAGCAGCCTCAACAGGGGCGCAGAGTATTTT
CASSLNRGAEYF
>14|TRBJ2-7|TRBV9|many|NA
TGTGCCAGCAGCCGTCGCGCCGACTGGGACGAGCAGTACTTC
CASSRRADWDEQYF
>18|TRBJ2-3|TRBV6-5|few|NA
TGTGCCAGCAGTTACAGTTGGGGGACTGATGGGAGCACAGATACGCAGTATTTT
CASSYSWGTDGSTDTQYF
>15|TRBJ2-7|TRBV20-1|many|NA
TGCAGTGCTCGTCCCCGGGAAGGTACTTCCTACGAGCAGTACTTC
CSARPREGTSYEQYF
>17|TRBJ2-3|TRBV25-1|many|TRBD2
TGTGCCAGCAGGGCCCTAGCGGGGGGGCGATCGACAGATACGCAGTATTTT
CASRALAGGRSTDTQYF
>12|TRBJ2-7|TRBV20-1|NA|NA
TGCAGTGCTTATCAGGGGAACTACGAGCAGTACTTC
CSAYQGNYEQYF
>15|TRBJ1-2|TRBV5-8|NA|TRBD1
TGTGCCAGCAGCACTTTCCGGACAGGGGTGGATGGCTACACCTTC
CASSTFRTGVDGYTF
>14|TRBJ2-5|TRBV20-1|many|NA
TGCAGTGCTACACCCGCCCGGGAGTATGAGACCCAGTACTTC
CSATPAREYETQYF
>14|TRBJ1-1|TRBV7-9|few|NA
TGTGCCAGCAGCTTAGCGCAGGGAAATTCTGAAGCTTTCTTT
CASSLAQGNSEAFF
>13|TRBJ1-1|TRBV4-1|few|NA
TGCGCCAGCAGATTTCAGGAGAACACTGAAGCTTTCTTT
CASRFQENTEAFF
>16|TRBJ2-1|TRBV7-2|NA|NA
TGTGCCAGCAGCCCCTATGTACAGGGACCATACAATGAGCAGTTCTTC
CASSPYVQGPYNEQFF
>13|TRBJ2-7|TRBV5-1|NA|NA
TGCGCCAGCAGCCCAAGGACGCTCTACGAGCAGTACTTC
CASSPRTLYEQYF
>17|TRBJ2-4|TRBV20-1|few|TRBD2
TGCAGTGCTAGAGGCCTAGCGGGGGACGTAGCCAAAAACATTCAGTACTTC
CSARGLAGDVAKNIQYF
>18|TRBJ2-2|TRBV2|few|TRBD2
TGTGCCAGCAGTGAGGGACTAGCGGGACAATCGAACACCGGGGAGCTGTTTTTT
CASSEGLAGQSNTGELFF
>13|TRBJ2-7|TRBV12-3/TRBV12-4|few|NA
TGTGCCAGCAGTCCAGGGGAAGTCCACGAGCAGTACTTC
CASSPGEVHEQYF
>15|TRBJ1-5|TRBV18|NA|NA
TGTGCCAGCTCACCTAGGACCGACATCAATCAGCCCCAGCATTTT
CASSPRTDINQPQHF
>13|TRBJ1-2|TRBV18|few|NA
TGTGCCAGCTCACCAGCAGATGATAGAGGCTACACCTTC
CASSPADDRGYTF
>15|TRBJ1-2|TRBV3-1|NA|NA
TGTGCCAGCAGCCAAGGATCGACGGCCACCTATGGCTACACCTTC
CASSQGSTATYGYTF
>12|TRBJ2-1|TRBV5-6|NA|NA
TGTGCCAGCAGCTTGGAGAGAGAGGAGCAGTTCTTC
CASSLEREEQFF
>15|TRBJ2-3|TRBV5-1|many|NA
TGCGCCAGCAGCTTTAACGGACTCAAGGCAGATACGCAGTATTTT
CASSFNGLKADTQYF
>14|TRBJ2-3|TRBV6-4|many|TRBD1
TGTGCCAGCAGGAGGGGGACAGGCACAGATACGCAGTATTTT
CASRRGTGTDTQYF
>12|TRBJ2-1|TRBV16|few|NA
TGTGCCAGCAGCCTAATTAACAATGAGCAGTTCTTC
CASSLINNEQFF
>15|TRBJ1-2|TRBV5-1|many|NA
TGCGCCAGCAGCTTGGCTCTGGGCTTCGACTATGGCTACACCTTC
CASSLALGFDYGYTF
>15|TRBJ1-2|TRBV6-1|NA|NA
TGTGCCAGCAAGGCTAGGGGCTCTAACAGCTATGGCTACACCTTC
CASKARGSNSYGYTF
>16|TRBJ2-1|TRBV6-2/TRBV6-3|many|TRBD2
TGTGCCAGCACCCGGCTGAGGGCGGGGGGGGCAAATGAGCAGTTCTTC
CASTRLRAGGANEQFF
>13|TRBJ2-7|TRBV6-1|NA|NA
TGTGCCAGCAGTGTAATCAGATATCGGGAGCAGTACTTC
CASSVIRYREQYF
>11|TRBJ1-1|TRBV5-1|many|NA
TGCGCCAGCGGGGGTGGGACTGAAGCTTTCTTT
CASGGGTEAFF
>15|TRBJ2-7|TRBV5-1|many|NA
TGCGCCAGCAGCCGGCGGGTGGGGCTCGCCTACGAGCAGTACTTC
CASSRRVGLAYEQYF
>14|TRBJ2-7|TRBV5-5|many|TRBD2
TGTGCCAGCAGAGCTCTAGCGGGGACTTACGAGCAGTACTTC
CASRALAGTYEQYF
>19|TRBJ2-1|TRBV5-1|many|NA
TGCGCCAGCAGGGTTAATGGAGGGGGCGAGTCACCCCGAAACGGCCAGAAGTTCTTC
CASRVNGGGESPRNGQKFF
>14|TRBJ1-5|TRBV6-1|NA|NA
TGTGCCAGCAGTGAAGGGCCAGACAATCAGCCCCAGCATTTT
CASSEGPDNQPQHF
>14|TRBJ1-2|TRBV29-1|many|NA
TGCAGCGTTGAATACGGGCAGGGCGGCTATGGCTACACCTTC
CSVEYGQGGYGYTF
>18|TRBJ2-7|TRBV15|many|NA
TGTGCCACCAGCAGAGGGGTTGGTGGGAGTCCCCTCTCCTACGAGCAGTACTTC
CATSRGVGGSPLSYEQYF